The present T cell receptor beta chain was sequenced within a study of regulatory T cells in long-lasting Graves disease. V was trimmed by 8 bases and J by 1 base, leaving 18 bases between them. This CDR3 has 15 residues. Per germline, CDR1 SEHNR and CDR2 FQNEAQ (reference sequence). Regarding time point: newly diagnosed GD, antithyroid drugs for less than 3 months. PBMC RNA served as the TCR library source. According to the study, TCR beta libraries were built with iRepertoire HTBI primers and CDR3-region Arm-PCR. Via MiXCR, TCRdb re-called the multiplex PCR reads, giving one row per CDR3 protein. The sample yields about 560,000 distinct CDR3 sequences, about 16% seen once. These data are also associated with another study on T cells in Graves' hyperthyroidism and ophthalmopathy.

Sequences were derived from peripheral blood mononuclear cells (PBMCs), sampled at new diagnosis, from a patient treated with antithyroid drugs. The sequence was obtained from a man aged 18 to 35 with Graves disease. The rearrangement links TRBV7-9 to TRBJ2-7; D not resolved. CDR3 sequence (DNA): TGTGCCAGCTTCTCAACCGGGTCTTTATCCTACGAGCAGTACTTC. It codes for CASFSTGSLSYEQYF.